The 13 T cell receptor beta chains below all came from one sample that was sequenced in a study of CD8 T cells in Susac syndrome. RNA in amounts of about 0.5 to 1 ug was reverse transcribed with random hexamers. TCRdb reanalysed the immunoSEQ multiplex PCR reads using MiXCR and keeps one entry per CDR3 protein. This table holds 250,000 to 350,000 distinct CDR3 sequences, about 92% found once. The sample taken for sequencing was CD4+ T cells from PBMCs. These receptors were collected from a human donor with multiple sclerosis.

The chain couples TRBV19 to TRBJ2-2; TRBD2 agrees at 10 bases. The length of the CDR3 is 16 residues. Losses at the gene ends were 6 bases for V and 4 bases for J; bases not matched to a gene: 8. Looked up from germline, CDR1 is LNHDA and CDR2 is SQIVND (reference sequence). The CDR3 DNA reads as TGTGCCAGTAGGCGAGCGGGGGGGCCGAGCACCGGGGAGCTGTTTTTT. It is translated as CASRRAGGPSTGELFF.

The J gene is TRBJ1-1, the V gene TRBV4-2, with D perhaps TRBD1 (6 bases). Germline V gene lookup returns CDR1 LGHNA and CDR2 YNFKEQ. The ends were cut back, 4 bases at V and 1 base at J, with 13 bases in the middle. This CDR3 is 15 amino acids long. This chain's CDR3 is CASSLGTLANTEAFF. CDR3 in DNA: TGTGCCAGCAGCCTTGGGACATTAGCGAACACTGAAGCTTTCTTT.

The chain links TRBV20-1 to TRBJ1-5; D is possibly TRBD1 (5 bases). V was clipped by 3 bases and J by 6 bases, with 15 bases between them. Per germline, CDR1 DFQATT and CDR2 SNEGSKA (reference sequence). The CDR3 length is 14 residues. The CDR3 here is CSASSRGPRQPQHF. Written as DNA, the CDR3 is TGCAGTGCTAGCTCGAGGGGCCCCCGTCAGCCCCAGCATTTT.

The V and J genes are TRBV9 and TRBJ2-5, with a tentative D call TRBD1 (6 bases). Trimming removed 0 bases at V and 5 bases at J, with 8 bases between. CDR1 is SGDLS, CDR2 YYNGEE, per germline. This CDR3 is 13 amino acids long. CDR3 DNA: TGTGCCAGCAGCGTAGAGCAGGGGGAGACCCAGTACTTC. This encodes CASSVEQGETQYF.

This clonotype has a single count. This sequence joins TRBV10-3 and TRBJ1-2; 7 nucleotides align to TRBD1. The CDR3 spans 18 residues. The V segment lost 3 bases and the J segment 0 bases; nucleotides outside the gene matches: 13. Germline V lookup: CDR1 ENHRY, CDR2 SYGVKD. CDR3: CAISDPGTAQLANYGYTF. In nucleotides, the CDR3 is TGTGCCATCAGTGACCCTGGGACAGCCCAGTTAGCTAACTATGGCTACACCTTC.

The CDR3 here is CSVEDGAGGGGYGYTF. The CDR3 coding sequence is TGCAGCGTTGAAGATGGGGCGGGGGGCGGTGGCTATGGCTACACCTTC. This rearrangement joins TRBV29-1 to TRBJ1-2; D perhaps matches TRBD1 (6 bases). V shed 0 bases and J shed 4 bases, with 18 bases lying between them. In germline, CDR1 is SQVTM, CDR2 ANQGSEA. The CDR3 is 16 amino acids.

The V call is TRBV6-1, the J call TRBJ2-5; D is tentatively TRBD1 or TRBD2 (5 bases each). The CDR3 has 15 amino acids. Trimming shortened V by 6 bases and J by 3 bases, and 17 bases separated the two germline ends. Per germline, CDR1 MNHNS and CDR2 SASEGT. The CDR3 DNA reads as TGTGCCAGCAGACCCACTAGGGACGCAAAAGAGACCCAGTACTTC. Translated: CASRPTRDAKETQYF.

The chain carries TRBV7-2 and TRBJ2-7; 8 bases line up with TRBD1. This CDR3 has 15 residues. The V gene's germline CDR1 is SGHTA and CDR2 FQGNSA. Germline trimming cut 5 bases from V and 2 bases from J; bases unmatched to any gene: 8. The CDR3 is CASSRGGTGPYEQYF. CDR3 nucleotides: TGTGCCAGCAGCCGTGGGGGGACAGGCCCCTACGAGCAGTACTTC. The whole variable domain, remainder taken from reference TRBV7-2 and TRBJ2-7, is GAGVSQSPSNKVTEKGKDVELRCDPISGHTALYWYRQSLGQGLEFLIYFQGNSAPDKSGLPSDRFSAERTGGSVSTLTIQRTQQEDSAVYLCASSRGGTGPYEQYFGPGTRLTVT.

V gene TRBV29-1 combines with J gene TRBJ2-1; 10 bases line up with TRBD2. V was pared by 4 bases and J by 12 bases, with 12 bases of the junction left unmatched. Germline-derived CDR1 and CDR2 are SQVTM and ANQGSEA. The CDR3 is 14 amino acids. The CDR3 loop reads CSVVGLAGAYGQFF. CDR3 bases: TGCAGCGTTGTTGGGCTAGCGGGGGCCTATGGGCAGTTCTTC.

The V call is TRBV6-2 or TRBV6-3, the J call TRBJ2-1, with TRBD2 matching over 12 bases. J was trimmed by 8 bases and V by 6 bases; bases with no gene match: 8. The germline V gene encodes CDR1 MNHEY and CDR2 SVGEGT. This CDR3 region has 15 residues. The CDR3 bases are TGTGCCAGCAGAACAGGACTAGCGGGAAGAGATGAGCAGTTCTTC. Its protein product is CASRTGLAGRDEQFF.

The rearrangement joins TRBV9 to TRBJ2-2; the D is unclear. Germline CDR1 and CDR2: SGDLS and YYNGEE. The CDR3 has 15 amino acids. Trimming removed 4 bases from V and 4 bases from J, with 14 bases in between. CDR3 in amino acids: CASSPEESPTGELFF. In DNA, the CDR3 is TGTGCCAGCAGCCCCGAAGAATCCCCCACCGGGGAGCTGTTTTTT.

V gene TRBV2 combines with J gene TRBJ1-1; D unclear. Germline V gene lookup returns CDR1 SNHLY and CDR2 FYNNEI. This CDR3 is 13 amino acids long. Trimming shortened V by 3 bases and J by 1 base, and 6 bases separated the two germline ends. CDR3 sequence (DNA): TGTGCCAGCAGTGATTCACGGAACACTGAAGCTTTCTTT. Its protein is CASSDSRNTEAFF.

This chain connects TRBV12-3 or TRBV12-4 to TRBJ1-5; maybe TRBD1 (6 bases). The length of the CDR3 is 14 residues. Trimming pared 5 bases from V and 5 bases from J, leaving 13 bases between. CDR3 coding DNA: TGTGCCAGCAGTAGCGAGGGGGGGTATCAGCCCCAGCATTTT. This sequence encodes CASSSEGGYQPQHF.